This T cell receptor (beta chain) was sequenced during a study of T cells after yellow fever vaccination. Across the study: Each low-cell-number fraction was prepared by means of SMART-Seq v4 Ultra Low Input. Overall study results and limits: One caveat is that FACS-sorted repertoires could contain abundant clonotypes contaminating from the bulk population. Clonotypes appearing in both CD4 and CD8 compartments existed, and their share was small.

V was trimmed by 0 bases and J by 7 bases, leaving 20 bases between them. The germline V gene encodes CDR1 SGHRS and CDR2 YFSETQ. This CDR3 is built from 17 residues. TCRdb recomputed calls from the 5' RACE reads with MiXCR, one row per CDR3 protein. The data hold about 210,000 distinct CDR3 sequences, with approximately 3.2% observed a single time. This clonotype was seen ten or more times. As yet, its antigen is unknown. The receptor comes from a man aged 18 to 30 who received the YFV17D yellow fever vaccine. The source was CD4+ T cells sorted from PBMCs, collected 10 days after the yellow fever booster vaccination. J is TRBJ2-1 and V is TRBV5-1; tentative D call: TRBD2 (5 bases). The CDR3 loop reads CASSLGNVDSVSNEQFF. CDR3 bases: TGCGCCAGCAGCTTGGGAAATGTGGACTCGGTGTCGAATGAGCAGTTCTTC.